This TCR beta chain came from a study of T cell clones after liver transplantation. The length of the CDR3 is 15 residues. The V gene's germline CDR1 is LNHDA and CDR2 SQIVND (reference sequence). Unmatched junction bases numbered 9, after V lost 4 bases and J lost 6 bases. Clones were sequenced by immunoSEQ multiplex PCR, and TCRdb holds only the in-frame ones, with some missing. Among around 60,000 clones listed, over 70% were seen once. The sample was CD4+ T cells from blood, taken before liver transplant. This sequence joins TRBV19 and TRBJ2-1, with 7 bases identical to TRBD1. This TCR came from a human donor who received a liver transplant. The CDR3 loop is CASSRDSPMFNEQFF. Written as DNA, the CDR3 is TGTGCCAGTAGTAGGGACAGCCCAATGTTCAATGAGCAGTTCTTC.